These T cell receptor beta chains were read from a single sample in a study of shared clonotypes between healthy human individuals. Measured with immunoSEQ multiplex PCR; TCRdb has only the in-frame clones, and not every one. The sample lists about 470,000 clones, about 85% occurring once. Sample: PBMCs. These receptors came from a woman between 35 and 50 years old in good health. Some clones in this sample may be carry-over from other donors' samples. Both conserved end residues are trimmed from each CDR3. Each record gives: D gene, V gene, CDR3 protein. The D gene is left open where the match is weak.

NA | TRBV6-5 | ASSYSPGVAGELF
NA | TRBV30 | ARSVPGSRTEAF
TRBD2 | TRBV25-1 | ASSEWGGRATGELF
TRBD2 | TRBV30 | AWSGLAGGDEQY
NA | TRBV19 | ASTDGAGGSTEAF
TRBD2 | TRBV7-8 | ASSRGVRLAGSYEQY
NA | TRBV6-5 | ASGQTRTPLH
TRBD1 | TRBV6-1 | ASSARNRGNEQF
TRBD2 | TRBV10-2 | ASSQLAGLSSTDTQY
NA | TRBV6-5 | ASRPKVLETQY
NA | TRBV6-4 | ASWLRQKRYEQY
TRBD2 | TRBV11-3 | ASSRRGVGYNEQF
TRBD1 | TRBV5-1 | ASSPGQGAHGYT
NA | TRBV2 | ASSADSYNTEAF
NA | TRBV6-6 | ASSSGPITHNEQF
NA | TRBV4-1 | ASSQVDLISYNEQF
NA | TRBV7-9 | ASSSRTPYEQY
NA | TRBV4-2 | ASSQDRAVEQY
TRBD2 | TRBV2 | ASSGLAGGQF
TRBD2 | TRBV5-4 | ASSAGLAGGQYNEQF
NA | TRBV6-6 | ASTSPDTQY
TRBD2 | TRBV28 | ASGPLSGGGIYEQY
TRBD2 | TRBV27 | ASSATSGNEQF
NA | TRBV7-2 | ASSQTSGTGGF
TRBD1 | TRBV5-4 | ASSLRTGEVETQY
NA | TRBV2 | ASSRRRGADTGELF
NA | TRBV28 | ASSLNGYTQY
TRBD1 | TRBV18 | ASSPGTGGSETQY
NA | TRBV7-2 | ASSLGEQGWQPQH
TRBD2 | TRBV9 | ASSVSAGDEQF
NA | TRBV30 | AWKRDGDTGELF
TRBD1 | TRBV19 | ASQKDRRNTEAF
TRBD2 | TRBV18 | ASSPRTSGYNEQF
NA | TRBV7-8 | ATSPGELF
TRBD1 | TRBV5-6 | ASSSPGQGETQY
NA | TRBV19 | ASSIDASNGQPQH
TRBD1 | TRBV5-3 | ARSPLGPGQATYEQY
NA | TRBV10-2 | ASSDSVSTGELF
TRBD2 | TRBV6-1 | ASSEAGGLAVSYEQY
NA | TRBV27 | ASSFTLHPNSNQPQH
NA | TRBV2 | ASSVAGSDTQY
TRBD1 | TRBV13 | ASSPPGRGPDEKLF
NA | TRBV19 | ASSNAATNEKLF
NA | TRBV5-1 | ASSLAAPGAGLY
NA | TRBV21-1 | ASSSTPSSAENEKLF
TRBD2 | TRBV5-1 | ASSPGLAQETQY
NA | TRBV27 | ASSQDSNNEQF
NA | TRBV18 | ASSPGSKETQY
NA | TRBV14 | ASSQGGPQY
NA | TRBV7-9 | ASSLTERQETQY
NA | TRBV19 | ASIGLYYGYT
NA | TRBV9 | ASSEVGNEQF
NA | TRBV9 | ASSGQGSEKLF